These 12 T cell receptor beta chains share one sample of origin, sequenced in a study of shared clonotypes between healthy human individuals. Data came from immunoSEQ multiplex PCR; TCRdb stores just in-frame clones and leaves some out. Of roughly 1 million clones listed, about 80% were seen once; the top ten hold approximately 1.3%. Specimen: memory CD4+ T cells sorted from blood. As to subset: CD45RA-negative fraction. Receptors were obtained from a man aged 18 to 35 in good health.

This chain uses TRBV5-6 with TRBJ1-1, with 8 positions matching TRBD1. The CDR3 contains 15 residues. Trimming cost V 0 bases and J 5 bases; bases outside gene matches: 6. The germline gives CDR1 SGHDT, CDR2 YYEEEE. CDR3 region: CASSLGQGKGTEAFF. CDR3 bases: TGTGCCAGCAGCTTGGGACAGGGGAAGGGGACTGAAGCTTTCTTT.

CDR3 bases: TGTGCCAGCAGAAAACAGATACAAGAGACCCAGTACTTC. Its protein is CASRKQIQETQYF. The chain has TRBV6-1 and TRBJ2-5; D is unclear. Germline V gives CDR1 MNHNS, CDR2 SASEGT. Between the trimmed V and J ends, which lost 6 bases and 2 bases, there was a span of 10 bases. This CDR3 contains 13 residues.

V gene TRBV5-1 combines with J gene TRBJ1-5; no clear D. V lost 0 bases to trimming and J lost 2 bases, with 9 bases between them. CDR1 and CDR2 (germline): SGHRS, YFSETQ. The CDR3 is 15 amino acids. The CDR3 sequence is CASSLDPSGNQPQHF. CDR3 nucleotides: TGCGCCAGCAGCTTGGACCCGAGTGGCAATCAGCCCCAGCATTTT.

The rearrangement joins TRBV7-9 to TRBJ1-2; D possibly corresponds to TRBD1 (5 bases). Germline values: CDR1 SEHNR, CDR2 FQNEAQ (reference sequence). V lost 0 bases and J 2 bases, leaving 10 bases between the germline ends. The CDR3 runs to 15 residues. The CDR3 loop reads CASSLAGRQNYGYTF. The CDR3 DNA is TGTGCCAGCAGCTTAGCGGGGCGACAAAACTATGGCTACACCTTC. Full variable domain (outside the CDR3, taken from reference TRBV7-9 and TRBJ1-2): DTGVSQNPRHKITKRGQNVTFRCDPISEHNRLYWYRQTLGQGPEFLTYFQNEAQLEKSRLLSDRFSAERPKGSFSTLEIQRTEQGDSAMYLCASSLAGRQNYGYTFGSGTRLTVV.

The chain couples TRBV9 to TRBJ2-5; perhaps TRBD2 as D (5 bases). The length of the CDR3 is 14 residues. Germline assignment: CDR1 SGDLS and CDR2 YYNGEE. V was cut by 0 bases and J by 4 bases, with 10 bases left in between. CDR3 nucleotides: TGTGCCAGCAGCGTAGCGGCGGGCTCAGAGACCCAGTACTTC. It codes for CASSVAAGSETQYF.

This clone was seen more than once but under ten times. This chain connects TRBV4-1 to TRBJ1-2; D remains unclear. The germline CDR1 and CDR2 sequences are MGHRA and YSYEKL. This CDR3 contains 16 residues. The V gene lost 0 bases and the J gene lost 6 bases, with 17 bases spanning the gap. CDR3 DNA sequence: TGCGCCAGCAGCCAAGAGTATAAGGTGTCGAGGGATGGCTACACCTTC. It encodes CASSQEYKVSRDGYTF.

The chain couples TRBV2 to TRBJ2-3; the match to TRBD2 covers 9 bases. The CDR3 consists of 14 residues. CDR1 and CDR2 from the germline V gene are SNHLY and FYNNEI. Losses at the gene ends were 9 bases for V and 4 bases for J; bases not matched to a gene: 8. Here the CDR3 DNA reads TGTGCCAGACGGGCGGGAGGGCACCCAGATACGCAGTATTTT. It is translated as CARRAGGHPDTQYF.

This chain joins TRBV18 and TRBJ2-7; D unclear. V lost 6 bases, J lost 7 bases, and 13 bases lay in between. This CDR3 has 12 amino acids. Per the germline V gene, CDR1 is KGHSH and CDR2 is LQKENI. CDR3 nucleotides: TGTGCCAGCTCCCCTGGCACGTGGGAGCAGTACTTC. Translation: CASSPGTWEQYF.

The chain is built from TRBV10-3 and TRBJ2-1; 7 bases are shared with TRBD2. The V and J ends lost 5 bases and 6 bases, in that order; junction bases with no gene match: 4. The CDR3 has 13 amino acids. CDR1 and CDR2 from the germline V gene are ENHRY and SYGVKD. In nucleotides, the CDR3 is TGTGCCATCAGTCCCGGGACTACCAATGAGCAGTTCTTC. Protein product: CAISPGTTNEQFF.

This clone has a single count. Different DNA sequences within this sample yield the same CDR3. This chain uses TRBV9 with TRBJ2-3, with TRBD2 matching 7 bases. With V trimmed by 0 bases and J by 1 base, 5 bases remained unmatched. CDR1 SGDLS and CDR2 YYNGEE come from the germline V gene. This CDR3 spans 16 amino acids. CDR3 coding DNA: TGTGCCAGCAGCGTAGGGGAGGGCCTCCGCACAGATACGCAGTATTTT. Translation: CASSVGEGLRTDTQYF.

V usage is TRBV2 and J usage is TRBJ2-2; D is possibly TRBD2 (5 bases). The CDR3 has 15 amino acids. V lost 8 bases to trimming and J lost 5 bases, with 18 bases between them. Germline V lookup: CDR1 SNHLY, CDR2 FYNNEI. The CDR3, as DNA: TGTGCCAGCGGCTCAGGCGCGGGCGGAACCGGGGAGCTGTTTTTT. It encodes CASGSGAGGTGELFF.

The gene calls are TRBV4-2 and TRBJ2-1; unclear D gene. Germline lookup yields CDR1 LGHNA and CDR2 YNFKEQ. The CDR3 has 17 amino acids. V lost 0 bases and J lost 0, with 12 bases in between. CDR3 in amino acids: CASSQDNGKSSYNEQFF. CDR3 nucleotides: TGTGCCAGCAGCCAAGATAACGGCAAGAGCTCCTACAATGAGCAGTTCTTC.